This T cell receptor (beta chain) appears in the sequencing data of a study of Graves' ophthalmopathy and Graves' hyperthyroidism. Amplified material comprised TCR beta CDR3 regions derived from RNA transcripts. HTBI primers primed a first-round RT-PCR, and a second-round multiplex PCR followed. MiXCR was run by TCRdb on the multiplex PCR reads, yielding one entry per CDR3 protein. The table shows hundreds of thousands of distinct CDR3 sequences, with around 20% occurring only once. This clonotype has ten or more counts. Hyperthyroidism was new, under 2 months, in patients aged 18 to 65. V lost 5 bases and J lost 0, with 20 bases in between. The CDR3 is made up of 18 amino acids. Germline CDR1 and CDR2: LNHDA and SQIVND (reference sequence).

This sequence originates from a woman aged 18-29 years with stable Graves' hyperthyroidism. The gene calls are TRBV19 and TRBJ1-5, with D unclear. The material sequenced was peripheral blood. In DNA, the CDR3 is TGTGCCAGTAGTCCCCGATCTGGGTCGAGAAATAGCAATCAGCCCCAGCATTTT. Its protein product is CASSPRSGSRNSNQPQHF.